The rows below give T cell receptor beta chains drawn from one sample of a study of regulatory T cells in long-lasting Graves disease. TCRdb processed the multiplex PCR reads anew with MiXCR; each CDR3 protein has one entry. The sample has approximately 540,000 distinct CDR3 sequences, about 11% seen once. This sample also appeared in a second study, on T cells in Graves' hyperthyroidism and ophthalmopathy.

Sequences were derived from peripheral blood mononuclear cells (PBMCs), sampled at new diagnosis, from a patient treated with antithyroid drugs. These receptors were taken from a woman aged 30 to 39 with Graves disease. Both conserved end residues are trimmed from each CDR3.

v_call	j_call	cdr3_aa
TRBV5-5	TRBJ1-4	ASSLEAATNEKLF
TRBV28	TRBJ1-1	ASRAGSAEAF
TRBV14	TRBJ1-2	ASSQRTEPSYGYT
TRBV13	TRBJ2-2	ASSLGSEPELF
TRBV20-1	TRBJ1-5	SARGGTASNQPQH
TRBV7-6	TRBJ1-1	ASSGRDRALTEAF
TRBV9	TRBJ2-5	ASSVEGYETQY
TRBV19	TRBJ1-5	ASSIRGDQPQH
TRBV5-6	TRBJ1-2	ASSFGTGADYGYT
TRBV18	TRBJ1-6	ASSQTGLNSPLH
TRBV19	TRBJ1-1	ASSERTGGVNTEAF
TRBV28	TRBJ2-7	ASTSGSSYEQY
TRBV10-1	TRBJ2-7	ASSTGTTYEQY
TRBV9	TRBJ2-2	ASSPRGDRNTGELF
TRBV5-1	TRBJ2-3	ASGRDGVNTDTQY
TRBV12-3/TRBV12-4	TRBJ1-1	ASSFEGGRLNTEAF
TRBV4-2	TRBJ2-7	ASSQGDRPHEQY
TRBV11-2	TRBJ2-6	ASSEISGANVLT
TRBV28	TRBJ2-7	ASSLEPEFYEQY
TRBV11-2	TRBJ1-6	ASSVYNSPLH
TRBV2	TRBJ2-5	ASGFLGRGQETQY
TRBV6-1	TRBJ2-5	ASSGQGEKTQY
TRBV29-1	TRBJ2-1	SVRRERFEQF
TRBV4-1	TRBJ1-5	ASSQEGGSNQPQH
TRBV29-1	TRBJ2-3	SIPGTSGTSTDTQY
TRBV11-2	TRBJ2-1	ASSLVGGVSTNEQF
TRBV18	TRBJ1-2	ASSPVDGLANYGYT
TRBV7-9	TRBJ2-5	ASSLASTAKETQY
TRBV18	TRBJ1-1	ASSPTGLNTEAF
TRBV20-1	TRBJ2-5	SARPLADQETQY
TRBV30	TRBJ1-5	AWSSPLGQGNSYSQPQH